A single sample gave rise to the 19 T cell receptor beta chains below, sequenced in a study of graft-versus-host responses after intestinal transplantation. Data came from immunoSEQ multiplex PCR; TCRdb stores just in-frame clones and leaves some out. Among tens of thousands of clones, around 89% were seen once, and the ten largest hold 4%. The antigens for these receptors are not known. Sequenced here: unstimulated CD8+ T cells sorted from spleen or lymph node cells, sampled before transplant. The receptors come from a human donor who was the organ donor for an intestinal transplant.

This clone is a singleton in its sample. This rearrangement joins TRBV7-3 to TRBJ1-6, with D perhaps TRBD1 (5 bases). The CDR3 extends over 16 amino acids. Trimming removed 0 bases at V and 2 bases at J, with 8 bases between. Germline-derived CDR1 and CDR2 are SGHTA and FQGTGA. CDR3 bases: TGTGCCAGCAGCTTAACAGGGGTAGCCTATAATTCACCCCTCCACTTT. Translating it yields CASSLTGVAYNSPLHF.

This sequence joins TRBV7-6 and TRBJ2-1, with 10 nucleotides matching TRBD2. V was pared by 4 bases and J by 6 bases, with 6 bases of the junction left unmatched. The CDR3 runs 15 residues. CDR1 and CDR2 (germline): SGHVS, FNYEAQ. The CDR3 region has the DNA TGTGCCAGCAGCTGGAGCGGGGGGGCTATCAATGAGCAGTTCTTC. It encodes CASSWSGGAINEQFF.

The CDR3 here is CASRRDLQGMNTEAFF. DNA for the CDR3: TGTGCCAGCAGACGTGATTTACAGGGGATGAACACTGAAGCTTTCTTT. The chain has TRBV28 and TRBJ1-1; TRBD1 agrees at 7 bases. V was clipped by 6 bases and J by 0 bases; unmatched bases: 10. The CDR3 runs 16 residues. Looked up from germline, CDR1 is MDHEN and CDR2 is SYDVKM. Complete variable domain (other parts from reference TRBV28 and TRBJ1-1): DVKVTQSSRYLVKRTGEKVFLECVQDMDHENMFWYRQDPGLGLRLIYFSYDVKMKEKGDIPEGYSVSREKKERFSLILESASTNQTSMYLCASRRDLQGMNTEAFFGQGTRLTVV.

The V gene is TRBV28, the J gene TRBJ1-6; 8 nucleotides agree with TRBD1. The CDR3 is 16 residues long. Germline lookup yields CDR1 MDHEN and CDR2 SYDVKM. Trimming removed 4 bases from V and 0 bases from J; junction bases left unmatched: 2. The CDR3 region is CASSWTGSSYNSPLHF. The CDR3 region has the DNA TGTGCCAGCAGTTGGACAGGGAGCTCCTATAATTCACCCCTCCACTTT. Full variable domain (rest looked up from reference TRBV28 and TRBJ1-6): DVKVTQSSRYLVKRTGEKVFLECVQDMDHENMFWYRQDPGLGLRLIYFSYDVKMKEKGDIPEGYSVSREKKERFSLILESASTNQTSMYLCASSWTGSSYNSPLHFGNGTRLTVT.

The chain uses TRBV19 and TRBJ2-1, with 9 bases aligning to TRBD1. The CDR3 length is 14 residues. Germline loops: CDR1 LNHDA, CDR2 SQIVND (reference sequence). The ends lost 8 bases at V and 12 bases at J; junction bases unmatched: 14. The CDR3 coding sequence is TGTGCCAGTTGCTCCGGGACAGGGATGATTGGGCAGTTCTTC. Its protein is CASCSGTGMIGQFF.

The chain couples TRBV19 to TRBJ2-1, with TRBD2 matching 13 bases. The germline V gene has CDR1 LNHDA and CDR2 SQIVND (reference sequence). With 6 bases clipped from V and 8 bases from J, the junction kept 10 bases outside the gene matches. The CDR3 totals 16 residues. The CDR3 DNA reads TGTGCCAGTAGGGGGTTGACACTAGCGGGGGGGCATGAGCAGTTCTTC. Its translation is CASRGLTLAGGHEQFF.

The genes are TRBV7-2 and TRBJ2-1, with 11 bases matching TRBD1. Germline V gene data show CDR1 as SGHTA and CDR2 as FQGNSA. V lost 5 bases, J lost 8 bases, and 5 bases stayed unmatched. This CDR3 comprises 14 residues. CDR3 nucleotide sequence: TGTGCCAGCAGCCCCGGACAGGGGGCCTATGAGCAGTTCTTC. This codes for CASSPGQGAYEQFF.

The CDR3 DNA sequence: TGTGCCAGCAGCTGGGACAGGGTCTACGAGCAGTACGTC. This codes for CASSWDRVYEQYV. The V call is TRBV6-1, the J call TRBJ2-7; TRBD1 aligns across 9 bases. This CDR3 contains 13 residues. Per the germline V gene, CDR1 is MNHNS and CDR2 is SASEGT. Trimming cost V 6 bases and J 3 bases; bases outside gene matches: 3.

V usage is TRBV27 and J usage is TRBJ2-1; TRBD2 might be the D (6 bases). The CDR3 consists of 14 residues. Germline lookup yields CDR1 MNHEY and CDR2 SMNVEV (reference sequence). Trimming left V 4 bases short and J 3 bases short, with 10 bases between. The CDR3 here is CASSYGGYYNEQFF. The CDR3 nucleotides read TGTGCCAGCAGTTACGGGGGTTACTACAATGAGCAGTTCTTC.

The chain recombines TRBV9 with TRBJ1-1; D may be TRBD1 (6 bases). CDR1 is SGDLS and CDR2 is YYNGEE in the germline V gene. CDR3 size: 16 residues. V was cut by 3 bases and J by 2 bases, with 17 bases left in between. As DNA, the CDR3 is TGTGCCAGCAGCGACTCCCGGGACATCCTAAACACTGAAGCTTTCTTT. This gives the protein CASSDSRDILNTEAFF.

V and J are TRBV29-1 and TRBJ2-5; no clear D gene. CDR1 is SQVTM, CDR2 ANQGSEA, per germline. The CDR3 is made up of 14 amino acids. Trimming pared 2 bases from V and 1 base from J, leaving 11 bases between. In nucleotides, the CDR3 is TGCAGCGTTGAAAGGTCAGACATCCAAGAGACCCAGTACTTC. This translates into CSVERSDIQETQYF.

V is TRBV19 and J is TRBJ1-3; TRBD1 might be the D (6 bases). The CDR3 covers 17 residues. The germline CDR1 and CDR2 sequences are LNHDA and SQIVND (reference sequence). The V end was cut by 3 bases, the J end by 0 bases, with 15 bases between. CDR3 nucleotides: TGTGCCAGTAGTATGATCTGGACAGTCAACTCTGGAAACACCATATATTTT. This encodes CASSMIWTVNSGNTIYF.

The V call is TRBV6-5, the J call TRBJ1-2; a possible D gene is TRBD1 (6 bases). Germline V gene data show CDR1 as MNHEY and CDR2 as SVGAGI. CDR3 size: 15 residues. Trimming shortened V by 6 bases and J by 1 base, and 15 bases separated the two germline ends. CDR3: CASSILAGVNYGYTF. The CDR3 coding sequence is TGTGCCAGCAGCATCCTCGCAGGGGTTAACTATGGCTACACCTTC.

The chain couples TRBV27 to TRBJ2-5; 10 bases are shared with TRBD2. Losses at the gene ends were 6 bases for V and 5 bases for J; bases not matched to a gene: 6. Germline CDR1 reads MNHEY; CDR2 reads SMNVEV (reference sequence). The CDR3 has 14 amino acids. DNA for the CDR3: TGTGCCAGCAGAGCGGGGGGGCCATTGGAGACCCAGTACTTC. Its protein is CASRAGGPLETQYF.

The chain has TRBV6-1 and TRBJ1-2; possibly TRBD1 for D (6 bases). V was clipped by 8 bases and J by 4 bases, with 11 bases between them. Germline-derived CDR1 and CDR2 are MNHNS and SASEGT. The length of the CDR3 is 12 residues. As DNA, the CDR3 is TGTGCCAGCTCGGGGACAAGCTATGGCTACACCTTC. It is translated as CASSGTSYGYTF.

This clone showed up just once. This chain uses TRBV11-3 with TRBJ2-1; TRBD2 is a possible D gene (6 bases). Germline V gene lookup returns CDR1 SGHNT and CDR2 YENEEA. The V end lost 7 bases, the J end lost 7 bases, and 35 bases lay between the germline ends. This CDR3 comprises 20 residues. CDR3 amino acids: CASKAWESGGEQTKENEQFF. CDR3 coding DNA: TGTGCCAGCAAGGCGTGGGAAAGTGGCGGGGAACAGACCAAAGAGAATGAGCAGTTCTTC.

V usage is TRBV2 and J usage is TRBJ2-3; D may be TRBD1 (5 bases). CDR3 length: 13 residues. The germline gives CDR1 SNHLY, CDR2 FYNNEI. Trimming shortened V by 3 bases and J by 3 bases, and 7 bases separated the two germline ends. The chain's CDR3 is CASSDQGTDTQYF. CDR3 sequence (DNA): TGTGCCAGCAGTGATCAGGGTACAGATACGCAGTATTTT.

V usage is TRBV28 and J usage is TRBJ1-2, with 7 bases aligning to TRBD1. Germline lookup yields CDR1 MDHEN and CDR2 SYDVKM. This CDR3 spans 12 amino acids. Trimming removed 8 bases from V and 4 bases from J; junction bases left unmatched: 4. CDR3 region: CASGTESYGYTF. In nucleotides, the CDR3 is TGTGCCAGCGGGACAGAGTCCTATGGCTACACCTTC.

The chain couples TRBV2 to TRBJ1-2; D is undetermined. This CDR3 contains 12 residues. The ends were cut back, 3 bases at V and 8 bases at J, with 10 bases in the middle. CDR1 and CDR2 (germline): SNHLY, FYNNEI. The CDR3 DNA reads TGTGCCAGCAGTGACCAACCTATAGGCTACACCTTC. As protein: CASSDQPIGYTF.